This TCR beta chain was retrieved from a study of blood T cells in healthy people across ages (dated by TCRdb to 2013 to 2016). Broadly, across the study: In model experiments, template switching captured roughly one uniquely barcoded TCR beta cDNA molecule for every two T cells. The study analyzed two additional independent replicas of 1 million unique cDNA reads from the same blood draw for two donors, one aged 18 to 30 and one aged 80 or older. To avoid experimental bias, donors of different ages were spread randomly across the sequencing lanes. The study measured age-related changes in TCR beta repertoire diversity using deep sequencing normalized with unique cDNA molecular identifiers. Four age groups were formed from the donors: young (average 16 years), middle-aged (approximately 39), aged (about 62) and long-lived (roughly 81). The paper's findings and limits, for the study overall: Conclusive comparison of naive and antigen-experienced compartments was prevented by the profiling of bulk unsorted PBMCs. Total diversity estimates from one million sequenced T cells were considered lower bounds and underestimates. Observed TCR beta diversity per million T cells fell roughly linearly with age, and a significant reduction was already apparent by age roughly 40. The long-lived group showed more naive CD4+ T cells, fewer expanded clones and increased TCR diversity than the aged group, suggesting age selection. The percentage of naive T cells measured by flow cytometry correlated strongly with observed TCR beta diversity. Donor CMV infection status was unknown, potentially confounding age-related changes in expanded clonotypes.

Donors were 39 systemically healthy Caucasian individuals from Russia aged 6 to 90 years. Each donor gave 8 to 10 milliliters of peripheral blood, drawn into EDTA-treated Vacutainer tubes. Ficoll-Paque density-gradient centrifugation was used to isolate PBMCs, with at least 7 million obtained per sample. Trizol reagent was used to extract total RNA from the PBMCs, yielding at least 6 micrograms per sample. For every donor, an aliquot of PBMCs went through flow cytometry to measure the percentages of naive CD45RAhigh/CD27high T cells. The method was 5' RACE. Sequencing instrument: Illumina HiSeq 2500. A second PCR of about 7 to 12 cycles was run with a J-beta primer mix and a sample-barcoded 5' primer. A unique molecular identifier was introduced onto each TCR beta cDNA molecule by a template-switch 5' adaptor carrying 12 random nucleotides. At least 2.5 million CDR3-containing paired-end reads were obtained from each sample. First-strand cDNA was synthesized from all RNA with the Mint cDNA synthesis kit, primed by a TRBC-specific oligonucleotide. After uracil-DNA glycosylase treatment, a first 18-cycle PCR used universal primers M1SS and BC2_uni_R on all cDNA. The paper's data handling went like this. Normalization of each sample was performed by random selection of 1 million high-quality reads, each carrying a distinct molecular identifier. Instead of being binned into consensus sequences, reads with shared molecular identifiers were discarded. MiTCR, run with a Q25 quality threshold and the strictest error-elimination algorithm, handled CDR3 identification, clonotype clustering and error correction. A nonparametric unseen species model with Euler transformation was used to estimate a lower bound on total TCR beta diversity. TCRdb handled the public reads itself, with Q25 trimming in fastp and clone calling in MiXCR, and kept productive beta chains. CDR3 protein sequences are deduplicated, and each keeps its most common genes and DNA. TCRdb's processing, not the authors', yielded these V and J calls. The sample table holds 850,000 to 1,100,000 distinct CDR3 sequences, of which under 40% were seen once. Of the sample, roughly 14% is held by the ten largest clones.

For this chain, trimming is 1 base at the V end and 10 bases at the J end, and the number of junction bases without a gene match is 11. The CDR3 has 15 amino acids, counting the end cysteine and phenylalanine. Only CDR3 DNA is held: 45 bases, read in frame from base 1. Based on the germline V gene, the CDR1 and CDR2 sequences are SGHRS and YFSETQ. Turning to this clonotype: No cognate antigen has been identified for it. Within one base of it there is no much larger clone, and no base qualities were kept.

Specimen: blood. This receptor was identified in a man aged 18 to 29 in good health. Here the chain combines TRBV5-1 and TRBJ2-1; TRBD1 aligns with 7 central bases. The CDR3 region has the sequence CASSLSRGSLKEQFF. Read as DNA, the sequence is TGCGCCAGCAGCTTGAGCAGGGGGAGTCTCAAGGAGCAGTTCTTC.